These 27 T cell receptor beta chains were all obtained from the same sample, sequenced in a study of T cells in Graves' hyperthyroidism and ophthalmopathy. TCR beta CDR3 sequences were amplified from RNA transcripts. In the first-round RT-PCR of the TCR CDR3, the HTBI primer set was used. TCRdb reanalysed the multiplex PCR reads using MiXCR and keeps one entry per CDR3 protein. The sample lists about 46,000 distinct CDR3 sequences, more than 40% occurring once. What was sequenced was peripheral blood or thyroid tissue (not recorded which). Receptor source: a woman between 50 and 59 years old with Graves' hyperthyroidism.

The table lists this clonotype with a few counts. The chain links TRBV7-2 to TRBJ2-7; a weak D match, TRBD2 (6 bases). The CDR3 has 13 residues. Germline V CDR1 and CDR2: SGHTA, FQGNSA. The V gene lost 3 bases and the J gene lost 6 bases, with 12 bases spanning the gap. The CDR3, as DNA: TGTGCCAGCAGCTTTACCCGGGGGAGCGAGCAGTACTTC. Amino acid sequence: CASSFTRGSEQYF.

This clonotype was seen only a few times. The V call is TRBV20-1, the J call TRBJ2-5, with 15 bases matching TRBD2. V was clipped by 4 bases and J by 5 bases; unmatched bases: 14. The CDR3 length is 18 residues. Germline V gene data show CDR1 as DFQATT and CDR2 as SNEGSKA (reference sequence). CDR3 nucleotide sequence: TGCAGTGCTATACTGACAAGGACTAGCGGGAGGGCCAAGGAGACCCAGTACTTC. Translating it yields CSAILTRTSGRAKETQYF.

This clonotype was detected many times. CDR3 sequence: CASSGGQVNYGYTF. DNA of the CDR3: TGTGCCAGCAGCGGGGGACAGGTCAACTATGGCTACACCTTC. The chain employs TRBV9 and TRBJ1-2, with 8 nucleotides matching TRBD1. Germline assignment: CDR1 SGDLS and CDR2 YYNGEE. This CDR3 spans 14 amino acids. With 3 bases clipped from V and 2 bases from J, the junction kept 3 bases outside the gene matches.

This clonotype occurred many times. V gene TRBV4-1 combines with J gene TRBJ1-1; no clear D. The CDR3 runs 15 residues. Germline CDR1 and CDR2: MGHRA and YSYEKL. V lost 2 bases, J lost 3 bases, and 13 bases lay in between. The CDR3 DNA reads TGCGCCAGCAGCCAAACCAGGATCATGCACACTGAAGCTTTCTTT. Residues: CASSQTRIMHTEAFF.

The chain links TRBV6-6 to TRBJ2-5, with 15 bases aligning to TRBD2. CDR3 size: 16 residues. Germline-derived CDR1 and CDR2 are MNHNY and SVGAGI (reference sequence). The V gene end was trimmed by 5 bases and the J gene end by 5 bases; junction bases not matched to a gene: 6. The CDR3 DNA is TGTGCCAGCAGTACCGGACTAGCGGGAGGGATGGAGACCCAGTACTTC. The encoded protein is CASSTGLAGGMETQYF.

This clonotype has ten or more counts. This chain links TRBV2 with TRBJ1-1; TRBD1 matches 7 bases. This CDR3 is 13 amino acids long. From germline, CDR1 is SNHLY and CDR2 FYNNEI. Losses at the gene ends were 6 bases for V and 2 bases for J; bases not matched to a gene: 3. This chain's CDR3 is CASRGQINTEAFF. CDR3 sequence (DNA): TGTGCCAGCAGGGGACAGATAAACACTGAAGCTTTCTTT. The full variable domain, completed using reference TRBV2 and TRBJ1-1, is EPEVTQTPSHQVTQMGQEVILRCVPISNHLYFYWYRQILGQKVEFLVSFYNNEISEKSEIFDDQFSVERPDGSNFTLKIRSTKLEDSAMYFCASRGQINTEAFFGQGTRLTVV.

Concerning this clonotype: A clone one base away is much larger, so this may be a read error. The CDR3 is CASSRDRGPPETQHF. CDR3 sequence (DNA): TGTGCCAGCAGCCGAGACAGAGGACCCCCGGAGACCCAGCACTTC. The chain recombines TRBV2 with TRBJ2-5; TRBD1 is a possible D gene (5 bases). The CDR3 runs 15 residues. Germline V gene data show CDR1 as SNHLY and CDR2 as FYNNEI. Filled out from reference TRBV2 and TRBJ2-5, the complete variable domain reads EPEVTQTPSHQVTQMGQEVILRCVPISNHLYFYWYRQILGQKVEFLVSFYNNEISEKSEIFDDQFSVERPDGSNFTLKIRSTKLEDSAMYFCASSRDRGPPETQHFGPGTRLLVL.

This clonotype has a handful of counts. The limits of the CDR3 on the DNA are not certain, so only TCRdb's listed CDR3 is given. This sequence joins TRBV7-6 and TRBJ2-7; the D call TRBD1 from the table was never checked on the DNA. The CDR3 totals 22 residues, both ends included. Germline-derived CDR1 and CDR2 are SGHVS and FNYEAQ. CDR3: CASSFYICSAIDRGVLGYEQYF.

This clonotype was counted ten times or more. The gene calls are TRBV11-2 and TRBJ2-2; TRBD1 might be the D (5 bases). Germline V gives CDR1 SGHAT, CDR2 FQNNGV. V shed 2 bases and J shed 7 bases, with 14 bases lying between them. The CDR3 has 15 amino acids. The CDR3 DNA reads TGTGCCAGCAGCTTATCTGGCAGGGATGTCGGGGAGCTGTTTTTT. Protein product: CASSLSGRDVGELFF. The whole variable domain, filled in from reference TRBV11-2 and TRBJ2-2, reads EAGVAQSPRYKIIEKRQSVAFWCNPISGHATLYWYQQILGQGPKLLIQFQNNGVVDDSQLPKDRFSAERLKGVDSTLKIQPAKLEDSAVYLCASSLSGRDVGELFFGEGSRLTVL.

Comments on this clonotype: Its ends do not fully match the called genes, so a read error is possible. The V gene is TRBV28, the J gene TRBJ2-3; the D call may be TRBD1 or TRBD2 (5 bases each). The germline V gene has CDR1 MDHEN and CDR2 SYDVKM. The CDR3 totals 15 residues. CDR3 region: CASTPETTGTGTQYF. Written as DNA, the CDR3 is TGTGCCAGCACCCCGGAGACTACTGGCACAGGTACGCAGTATTTT.

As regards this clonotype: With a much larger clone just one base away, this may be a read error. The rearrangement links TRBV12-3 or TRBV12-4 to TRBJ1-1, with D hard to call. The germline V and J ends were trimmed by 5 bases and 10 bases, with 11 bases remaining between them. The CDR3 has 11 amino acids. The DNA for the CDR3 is TGTGCCAGCAGTGAAGGAGGCAGAGCTTTCTTT. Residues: CASSEGGRAFF.

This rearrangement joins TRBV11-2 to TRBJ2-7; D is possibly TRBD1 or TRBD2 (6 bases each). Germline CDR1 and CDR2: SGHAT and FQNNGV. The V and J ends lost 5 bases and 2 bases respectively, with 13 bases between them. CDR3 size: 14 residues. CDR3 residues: CASSQERGPYEQYF. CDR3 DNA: TGTGCCAGCAGCCAAGAACGGGGGCCCTACGAGCAGTACTTC.

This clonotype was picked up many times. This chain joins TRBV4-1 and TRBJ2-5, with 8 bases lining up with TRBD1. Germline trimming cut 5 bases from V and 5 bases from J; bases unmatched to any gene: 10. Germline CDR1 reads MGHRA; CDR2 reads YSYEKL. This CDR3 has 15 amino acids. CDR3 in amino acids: CASSYGSGGRETQYF. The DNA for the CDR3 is TGCGCCAGCAGCTACGGTTCAGGGGGCCGGGAGACCCAGTACTTC.

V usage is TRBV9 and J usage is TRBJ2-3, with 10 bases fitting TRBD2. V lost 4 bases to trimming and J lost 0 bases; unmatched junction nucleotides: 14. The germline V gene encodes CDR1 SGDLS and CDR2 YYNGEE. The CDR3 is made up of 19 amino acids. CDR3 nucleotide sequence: TGTGCCAGCAGCCAAGCAGGGCTAGCGGGAGTTAAAAGCACAGATACGCAGTATTTT. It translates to CASSQAGLAGVKSTDTQYF. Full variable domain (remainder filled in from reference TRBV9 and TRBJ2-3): DSGVTQTPKHLITATGQRVTLRCSPRSGDLSVYWYQQSLDQGLQFLIQYYNGEERAKGNILERFSAQQFPDLHSELNLSSLELGDSALYFCASSQAGLAGVKSTDTQYFGPGTRLTVL.

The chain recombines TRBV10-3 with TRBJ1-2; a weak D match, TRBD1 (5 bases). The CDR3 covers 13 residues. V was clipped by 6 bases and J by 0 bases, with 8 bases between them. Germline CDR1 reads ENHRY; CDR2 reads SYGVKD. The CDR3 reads CAIRGTANYGYTF. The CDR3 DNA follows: TGTGCCATCAGGGGGACGGCTAACTATGGCTACACCTTC.

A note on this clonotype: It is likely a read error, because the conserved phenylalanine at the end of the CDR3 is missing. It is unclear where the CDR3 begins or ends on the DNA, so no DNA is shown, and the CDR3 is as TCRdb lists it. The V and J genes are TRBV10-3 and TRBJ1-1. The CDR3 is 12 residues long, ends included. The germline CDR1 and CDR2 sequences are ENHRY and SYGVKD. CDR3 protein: CAIRETNTEASS.

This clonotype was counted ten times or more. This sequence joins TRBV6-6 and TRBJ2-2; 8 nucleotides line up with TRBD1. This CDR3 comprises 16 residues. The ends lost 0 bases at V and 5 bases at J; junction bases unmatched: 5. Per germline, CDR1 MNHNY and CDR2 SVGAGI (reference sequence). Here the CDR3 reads CASSYSRTGWTGELFF. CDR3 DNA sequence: TGTGCCAGCAGTTACTCGCGGACAGGGTGGACCGGGGAGCTGTTTTTT.

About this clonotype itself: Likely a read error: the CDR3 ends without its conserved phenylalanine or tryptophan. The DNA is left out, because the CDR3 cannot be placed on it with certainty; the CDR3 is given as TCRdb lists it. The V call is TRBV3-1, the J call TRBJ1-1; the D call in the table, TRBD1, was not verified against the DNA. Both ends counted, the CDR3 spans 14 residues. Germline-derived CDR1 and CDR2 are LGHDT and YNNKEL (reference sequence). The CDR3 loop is CASSLQGSYTEALS.

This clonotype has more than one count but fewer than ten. The CDR3 region has the DNA TGCAGTGCTAGATTGGCCCAAGAGACCCAGTACTTC. Its protein product is CSARLAQETQYF. The chain links TRBV20-1 to TRBJ2-5; D uncertain. CDR1 DFQATT and CDR2 SNEGSKA come from the germline V gene (reference sequence). Trimming cost V 2 bases and J 1 base, with 5 bases left between them. This CDR3 spans 12 amino acids.

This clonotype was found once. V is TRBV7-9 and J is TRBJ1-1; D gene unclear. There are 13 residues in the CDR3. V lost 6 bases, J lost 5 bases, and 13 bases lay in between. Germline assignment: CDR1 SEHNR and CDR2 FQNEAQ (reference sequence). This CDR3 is CASRGSVVTEAFF. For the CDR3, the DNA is TGTGCCAGCAGAGGAAGTGTTGTTACTGAAGCTTTCTTT.

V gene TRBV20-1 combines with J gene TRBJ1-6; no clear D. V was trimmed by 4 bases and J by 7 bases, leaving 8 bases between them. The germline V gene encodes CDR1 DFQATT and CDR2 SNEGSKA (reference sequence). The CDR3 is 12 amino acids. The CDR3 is CSAKDLNSPLHF. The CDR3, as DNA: TGCAGTGCTAAGGACCTCAATTCACCCCTCCACTTT.

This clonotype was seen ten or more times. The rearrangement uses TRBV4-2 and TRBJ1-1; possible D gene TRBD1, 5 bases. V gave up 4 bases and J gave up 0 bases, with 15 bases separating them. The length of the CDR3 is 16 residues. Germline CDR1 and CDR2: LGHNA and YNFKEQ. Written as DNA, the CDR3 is TGTGCCAGCAGCCTTAGGCAAGGGGCCCTGAACACTGAAGCTTTCTTT. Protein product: CASSLRQGALNTEAFF.

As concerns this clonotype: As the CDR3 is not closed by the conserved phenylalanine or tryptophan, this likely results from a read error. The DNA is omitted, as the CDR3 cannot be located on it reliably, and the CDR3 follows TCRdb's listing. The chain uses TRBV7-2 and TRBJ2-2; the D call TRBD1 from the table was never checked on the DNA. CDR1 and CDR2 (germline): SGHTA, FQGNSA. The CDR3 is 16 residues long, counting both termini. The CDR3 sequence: CASRTQGALGPGEPFS.

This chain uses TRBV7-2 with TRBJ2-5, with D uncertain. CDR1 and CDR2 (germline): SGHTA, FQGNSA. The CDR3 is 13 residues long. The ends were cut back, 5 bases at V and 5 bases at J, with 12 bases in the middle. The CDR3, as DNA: TGTGCCAGCAGCCCAGTGTACGGGGAGACCCAGTACTTC. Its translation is CASSPVYGETQYF.

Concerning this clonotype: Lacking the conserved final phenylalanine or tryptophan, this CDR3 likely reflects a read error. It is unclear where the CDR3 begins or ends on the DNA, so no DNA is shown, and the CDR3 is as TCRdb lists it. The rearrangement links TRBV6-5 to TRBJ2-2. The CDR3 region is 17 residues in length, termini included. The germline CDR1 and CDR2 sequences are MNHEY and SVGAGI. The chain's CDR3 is CASSYSGLAGNTGELVL.

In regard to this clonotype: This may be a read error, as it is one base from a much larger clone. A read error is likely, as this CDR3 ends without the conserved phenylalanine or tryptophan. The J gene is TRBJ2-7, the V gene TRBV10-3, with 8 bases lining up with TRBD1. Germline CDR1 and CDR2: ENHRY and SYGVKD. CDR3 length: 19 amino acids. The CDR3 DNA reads TGTGCCACCAGTGAGTCCTATCTGGACAGGGCCGGGTTAAGGCACGAGCAGTACCTC. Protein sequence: CATSESYLDRAGLRHEQYL.

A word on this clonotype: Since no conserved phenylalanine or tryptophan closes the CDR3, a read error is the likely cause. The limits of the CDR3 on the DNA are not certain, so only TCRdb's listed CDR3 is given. The CDR3 region is CASSPGRAGANY. The chain is built from TRBV4-3 and TRBJ1-1. CDR1 is LGHNA, CDR2 YSLEER, per germline. With termini counted, the CDR3 has 12 amino acids.